The next 25 T cell receptor beta chains were all read from a single sample in a study of blood T cell repertoires in COVID-19. Measured with immunoSEQ multiplex PCR; TCRdb has only the in-frame clones, and not every one. The table includes 200,000 to 300,000 clones, approximately 90% detected once. Source material: PBMCs or T cells enriched from blood (not recorded which). These receptors were taken from a man aged 40-49 years who had recovered from COVID-19.

This chain connects TRBV6-5 to TRBJ1-6, with 9 bases matching TRBD1. With V trimmed by 6 bases and J by 6 bases, 6 bases remained unmatched. The germline gives CDR1 MNHEY, CDR2 SVGAGI. This CDR3 region has 15 residues. The CDR3 region has the DNA TGTGCCAGCAGCCAGAAGGGACAGGGTAATTCACCCCTCCACTTT. Its translation: CASSQKGQGNSPLHF.

V usage is TRBV3-1 (or the pseudogene TRBV3-2) and J usage is TRBJ1-2, with 10 bases aligning to TRBD1. Germline V gene data show CDR1 as LGHDT and CDR2 as YNNKEL (reference sequence). V lost 5 bases to trimming and J lost 4 bases; unmatched junction nucleotides: 4. The CDR3 is made up of 14 amino acids. The chain's CDR3 is CASSGDRGLYGYTF. CDR3 sequence (DNA): TGTGCCAGCAGCGGGGACAGGGGCCTCTATGGCTACACCTTC.

The genes are TRBV5-1 and TRBJ1-4, with D unclear. V was cut by 0 bases and J by 4 bases, with 10 bases left in between. The CDR3 consists of 15 residues. Germline V lookup: CDR1 SGHRS, CDR2 YFSETQ. DNA of the CDR3: TGCGCCAGCAGCTTGGGGCAGACTCGTAATGAAAAACTGTTTTTT. It translates to CASSLGQTRNEKLFF.

This clone appeared a few times. The V call is TRBV10-2, the J call TRBJ2-7; TRBD2 matches at 15 bases. Germline V gives CDR1 WSHSY, CDR2 SAAADI. The CDR3 loop spans 19 amino acids. V lost 8 bases and J lost 0; bases outside the gene matches: 14. CDR3 loop: CASEGSGTSGRSDSYEQYF. In DNA, the CDR3 is TGCGCCAGCGAGGGCTCCGGGACTAGCGGGAGGAGTGACTCCTACGAGCAGTACTTC.

Details on this clone: At one end the junction does not follow the germline gene, possibly because of a read error. The CDR3 nucleotides read TGTGCCACCAGCACACGGACAGGCCAGCCTCATAACTTC. It codes for CATSTRTGQPHNF. This sequence joins TRBV15 and TRBJ1-2; TRBD1 agrees at 7 bases. CDR1 is LNHNV, CDR2 YYDKDF, per germline (reference sequence). This CDR3 spans 13 amino acids.

The genes are TRBV28 and TRBJ1-3; maybe TRBD1 (5 bases). The CDR3 consists of 19 residues. CDR1 and CDR2 (germline): MDHEN, SYDVKM. V lost 8 bases and J lost 0, with 26 bases in between. CDR3 DNA: TGTGCCAGCTCTTCCTCGGGTTGGGGGGTGGGCCTCTCTGGAAACACCATATATTTT. It is translated as CASSSSGWGVGLSGNTIYF.

V usage is TRBV5-1 and J usage is TRBJ2-5, with 9 bases identical to TRBD2. V shed 0 bases and J 1 base; nucleotides not matched to a gene: 4. The CDR3 is made up of 16 amino acids. Germline values: CDR1 SGHRS, CDR2 YFSETQ. The chain's CDR3 is CASSLVLAGTQETQYF. CDR3 bases: TGCGCCAGCAGCTTGGTCCTAGCGGGGACCCAAGAGACCCAGTACTTC.

This chain connects TRBV11-1 to TRBJ1-2, with 8 bases that match TRBD1. J gave up 5 bases and V 5 bases, and 10 bases lay outside the gene matches. Germline lookup yields CDR1 SGHAT and CDR2 FQDESV (reference sequence). The length of the CDR3 is 15 residues. CDR3 region: CASSPRTGRGYGYTF. The CDR3, as DNA: TGTGCCAGCAGCCCACGGACAGGGAGGGGGTATGGCTACACCTTC.

The chain joins TRBV19 to TRBJ1-2, with 11 bases that match TRBD1. Losses at the gene ends were 7 bases for V and 7 bases for J; bases not matched to a gene: 8. The germline CDR1 and CDR2 sequences are LNHDA and SQIVND (reference sequence). The CDR3 runs 14 residues. CDR3 nucleotides: TGTGCCAGTATGTGGACAGGGGGCAAAATTGGCTACACCTTC. Translated: CASMWTGGKIGYTF.

The V and J genes are TRBV10-1 and TRBJ2-1, with 7 bases aligning to TRBD2. V trimming: 3 bases; J trimming: 5 bases; junction bases outside the gene matches: 16. The CDR3 spans 18 residues. Germline values: CDR1 WNHNN, CDR2 SYGVQD (reference sequence). The CDR3 sequence: CASSDRPQAGLINNEQFF. DNA for the CDR3: TGCGCCAGCAGTGATCGGCCCCAAGCGGGACTGATAAACAATGAGCAGTTCTTC.

This chain connects TRBV20-1 to TRBJ2-7; no firm D call. Trimming removed 3 bases from V and 0 bases from J, with 6 bases in between. The germline CDR1 and CDR2 sequences are DFQATT and SNEGSKA (reference sequence). This CDR3 has 12 amino acids. The CDR3 sequence: CSASLSSYEQYF. For the CDR3, the DNA is TGCAGTGCTAGTCTGAGCTCCTACGAGCAGTACTTC.

The chain carries TRBV5-1 and TRBJ1-1; TRBD1 agrees at 9 bases. This CDR3 is built from 15 residues. The trim removed 7 bases at V and 0 bases at J, leaving 7 bases unmatched. Germline assignment: CDR1 SGHRS and CDR2 YFSETQ. The CDR3, as DNA: TGCGCCAGCCCCCGGGACAGGGAAATGAACACTGAAGCTTTCTTT. The encoded protein is CASPRDREMNTEAFF. Complete variable domain (other parts from reference TRBV5-1 and TRBJ1-1): KAGVTQTPRYLIKTRGQQVTLSCSPISGHRSVSWYQQTPGQGLQFLFEYFSETQRNKGNFPGRFSGRQFSNSRSEMNVSTLELGDSALYLCASPRDREMNTEAFFGQGTRLTVV.

This chain links TRBV6-1 with TRBJ1-5; 10 bases map to TRBD1. The germline V gene encodes CDR1 MNHNS and CDR2 SASEGT. CDR3 length: 20 residues. Unmatched junction bases numbered 13, after V lost 2 bases and J lost 0 bases. Written as DNA, the CDR3 is TGTGCCAGCAGTGAATTGGGACGGGACAGGGGCCCTCATAGCAATCAGCCCCAGCATTTT. This sequence encodes CASSELGRDRGPHSNQPQHF.

This clone was recorded once. This chain joins TRBV18 and TRBJ1-2, with 8 positions matching TRBD1. CDR1 and CDR2 (germline): KGHSH, LQKENI. The CDR3 has 16 residues. The J segment lost 4 bases and the V segment lost 3 bases, leaving 10 bases of the junction unmatched. Written as DNA, the CDR3 is TGTGCCAGCTCACCGATTTCAGGGGGCGATGTCTATGGCTACACCTTC. Its translation is CASSPISGGDVYGYTF.

The chain has TRBV3-1 (or the pseudogene TRBV3-2) and TRBJ2-6; D unclear. The germline V gene encodes CDR1 LGHDT and CDR2 YNNKEL (reference sequence). The CDR3 totals 19 residues. Trimming took off 0 bases at V and 1 base at J, with 16 bases between the two ends. CDR3 sequence (DNA): TGTGCCAGCAGCCAAGATCTTTGGGCAGGCCGATCTGGGGCCAACGTCCTGACTTTC. Amino acids: CASSQDLWAGRSGANVLTF.

This rearrangement joins TRBV29-1 to TRBJ1-1; a possible D gene is TRBD1 (5 bases). Germline V gives CDR1 SQVTM, CDR2 ANQGSEA. V shed 4 bases and J shed 8 bases, with 23 bases lying between them. The CDR3 consists of 15 residues. CDR3 nucleotide sequence: TGCAGCGTTGTCGGAGGGGAAGACCCCACCAACGAAGCTTTCTTT. Its translation: CSVVGGEDPTNEAFF.

The CDR3 DNA sequence: TGTGCCAGCAGCCTCAAGGGACAAGTCTCGGGCACAGATACGCAGTATTTT. Translating it yields CASSLKGQVSGTDTQYF. V is TRBV9 and J is TRBJ2-3; the D gene is possibly TRBD1 (6 bases). Germline V CDR1 and CDR2: SGDLS, YYNGEE. Trimming shortened V by 4 bases and J by 1 base, and 19 bases separated the two germline ends. This CDR3 is 17 amino acids long. Based on the CDR3 plus reference TRBV9 and TRBJ2-3, the full variable domain is DSGVTQTPKHLITATGQRVTLRCSPRSGDLSVYWYQQSLDQGLQFLIQYYNGEERAKGNILERFSAQQFPDLHSELNLSSLELGDSALYFCASSLKGQVSGTDTQYFGPGTRLTVL.

In its sample, this clone was seen a few times. The rearrangement joins TRBV12-5 to TRBJ2-7; 9 bases are a match to TRBD2. Per the germline V gene, CDR1 is LGHNT and CDR2 is FRNRAP. The J segment lost 6 bases and the V segment lost 0 bases, leaving 21 bases of the junction unmatched. The CDR3 has 20 residues. The chain's CDR3 is CASGLVSRSATVAGVPEQYF. The CDR3, as DNA: TGTGCTAGTGGTTTGGTATCAAGGTCTGCGACAGTAGCGGGAGTTCCCGAGCAGTACTTC.

The chain has TRBV24-1 and TRBJ2-3; D remains ambiguous. The CDR3 runs to 15 residues. V gave up 1 base and J gave up 2 bases, with 9 bases separating them. Per germline, CDR1 KGHDR and CDR2 SFDVKD. This CDR3 reads CATSDFGLTTDTQYF. The CDR3 DNA reads TGTGCCACCAGTGATTTCGGGTTGACCACAGATACGCAGTATTTT.

This clone turned up a few times. The chain uses TRBV25-1 and TRBJ1-1; D not resolved. CDR3 length: 15 residues. Germline CDR1 MGHDK, CDR2 SYGVNS. The germline V and J ends were trimmed by 0 bases and 4 bases, with 12 bases remaining between them. The CDR3 spells CASSEYGEWGTEAFF. In nucleotides, the CDR3 is TGTGCCAGCAGTGAATACGGGGAGTGGGGCACTGAAGCTTTCTTT.

The CDR3 nucleotides read TGTGCCAGCAGATCAGGGGGCGCGAGCTCCTACGAGCAGTACTTC. Its protein product is CASRSGGASSYEQYF. The rearrangement joins TRBV6-5 to TRBJ2-7; 8 bases are shared with TRBD1. V shed 6 bases and J 0 bases; nucleotides not matched to a gene: 7. Germline CDR1 and CDR2: MNHEY and SVGAGI. The CDR3 is made up of 15 amino acids.

The V call is TRBV5-5, the J call TRBJ1-3; TRBD1 is a possible D gene (5 bases). The CDR3 contains 16 residues. The V gene lost 3 bases and the J gene lost 1 base, with 14 bases spanning the gap. CDR1 and CDR2 (germline): SGHKS, YYEKEE (reference sequence). The CDR3 reads CASSSQGLLSGNTIYF. The DNA for the CDR3 is TGTGCCAGCAGCTCGCAGGGATTGCTATCTGGAAACACCATATATTTT.

The V and J genes are TRBV6-2 or TRBV6-3 and TRBJ2-7, with 9 bases identical to TRBD1. Germline V gene data show CDR1 as MNHEY and CDR2 as SVGEGT. V trimming: 5 bases; J trimming: 2 bases; junction bases outside the gene matches: 1. The CDR3 spans 13 residues. The CDR3 reads CASSRDRAYEQYF. Written as DNA, the CDR3 is TGTGCCAGCAGTCGGGACAGGGCCTACGAGCAGTACTTC.

The chain combines TRBV19 with TRBJ1-1; the match to TRBD1 covers 9 bases. The V gene end was trimmed by 9 bases and the J gene end by 0 bases; junction bases not matched to a gene: 11. Germline V CDR1 and CDR2: LNHDA, SQIVND (reference sequence). The CDR3 totals 16 residues. As DNA, the CDR3 is TGTGCCAGCGGCCCCGGACAGGGGCGCATGAACACTGAAGCTTTCTTT. Amino acids: CASGPGQGRMNTEAFF.

V and J are TRBV5-1 and TRBJ2-4; 9 bases fit TRBD1. The germline gives CDR1 SGHRS, CDR2 YFSETQ. V gave up 1 base and J gave up 7 bases; unmatched junction bases: 6. The CDR3 spans 15 residues. CDR3 region: CASSLSGDRGNIQYF. For the CDR3, the DNA is TGCGCCAGCAGCTTGTCGGGCGACAGGGGGAACATTCAGTACTTC.